The next 32 T cell receptor beta chains were all read from a single sample in a study of OX40 agonist ivuxolimab in advanced cancers. The assay was immunoSEQ multiplex PCR, and TCRdb's table has in-frame clones only and misses some. The sample shows around 58,000 clones, approximately 94% of them seen only once. The sample consisted of CD4+ or CD8+ T cells sorted from blood, taken in a trial of the OX40 agonist ivuxolimab. The receptors here all came from an adult with an advanced solid tumor such as melanoma, head and neck, liver or kidney cancer.

This chain links TRBV6-4 with TRBJ2-1, with TRBD2 matching 9 bases. Trimming cost V 6 bases and J 3 bases; bases outside gene matches: 6. Germline CDR1 MRHNA, CDR2 SNTAGT. The CDR3 contains 15 residues. The CDR3 is CASSVLAGDYNEQFF. The CDR3 DNA reads TGTGCCAGCAGCGTACTAGCGGGCGACTACAATGAGCAGTTCTTC.

The chain uses TRBV27 and TRBJ2-7; 11 positions agree with TRBD1. The V gene end was trimmed by 3 bases and the J gene end by 3 bases; junction bases not matched to a gene: 4. This CDR3 is built from 15 residues. Germline CDR1 MNHEY, CDR2 SMNVEV (reference sequence). CDR3 DNA sequence: TGTGCCAGCAGTTTTGGGACAGGGGGATTCTACGAGCAGTACTTC. This translates into CASSFGTGGFYEQYF.

This clone is a singleton in its sample. The V and J genes are TRBV5-4 and TRBJ2-7; tentatively, D is TRBD2 (6 bases). The CDR3 extends over 13 amino acids. The V and J ends lost 0 bases and 6 bases respectively, with 10 bases between them. Germline CDR1 SGHNT, CDR2 YYREEE (reference sequence). In DNA form, the CDR3 reads TGTGCCAGCAGCTTGGCGGCGGGATTCGAGCAGTACTTC. Residues: CASSLAAGFEQYF.

The rearrangement links TRBV7-9 to TRBJ2-2, with a weak D call TRBD1 (5 bases). The V end lost 4 bases, the J end lost 4 bases, and 16 bases lay between the germline ends. The germline CDR1 and CDR2 sequences are SEHNR and FQNEAQ (reference sequence). There are 16 residues in the CDR3. The CDR3: CASSSIWNGATGELFF. As DNA, the CDR3 is TGTGCCAGCAGCTCCATTTGGAATGGGGCCACCGGGGAGCTGTTTTTT.

The V and J genes are TRBV6-1 and TRBJ2-7; 7 nucleotides line up with TRBD1. The CDR3 sequence is 15 residues long. Germline trimming cut 6 bases from V and 2 bases from J; bases unmatched to any gene: 10. Germline-derived CDR1 and CDR2 are MNHNS and SASEGT. The CDR3 nucleotides are TGTGCCAGCAGGGTACCGGGACAGATAGCCTACGAGCAGTACTTC. It codes for CASRVPGQIAYEQYF.

The CDR3, as DNA: TGTGCCAGCAGCGTAGACGGTAATGCCAGGACAGATACGCAGTATTTT. As protein: CASSVDGNARTDTQYF. V usage is TRBV9 and J usage is TRBJ2-3; D unresolved. This CDR3 has 16 residues. Trimming removed 0 bases from V and 3 bases from J, with 14 bases in between. From germline, CDR1 is SGDLS and CDR2 YYNGEE.

The chain carries TRBV4-3 and TRBJ1-2, with D hard to call. The ends were cut back, 1 base at V and 2 bases at J, with 5 bases in the middle. The CDR3 is 13 residues long. The germline gives CDR1 LGHNA, CDR2 YSLEER. CDR3 sequence reads: CASSQAQNYGYTF. The CDR3 DNA follows: TGCGCCAGCAGCCAAGCGCAAAACTATGGCTACACCTTC.

V is TRBV5-5 and J is TRBJ1-1, with D possibly matching TRBD1 (6 bases). Trimming stripped 0 bases from V and 5 bases from J, with 23 bases between. Per germline, CDR1 SGHKS and CDR2 YYEKEE (reference sequence). This CDR3 has 18 residues. The CDR3 sequence is CASSLAYNRDWDWTEAFF. CDR3 bases: TGTGCCAGCAGCTTGGCGTACAACAGGGATTGGGATTGGACTGAAGCTTTCTTT.

V usage is TRBV7-9 and J usage is TRBJ2-7, with D perhaps matching TRBD2 (6 bases). V was cut by 4 bases and J by 0 bases, with 16 bases left in between. CDR3 length: 16 residues. Germline loops: CDR1 SEHNR, CDR2 FQNEAQ (reference sequence). The CDR3 reads CASSSTGGTSSYEQYF. The CDR3 DNA follows: TGTGCCAGCAGCTCAACGGGCGGGACCAGCTCCTACGAGCAGTACTTC.

This sequence joins TRBV9 and TRBJ2-1, with 8 nucleotides matching TRBD2. The CDR3 sequence is 15 residues long. V gave up 3 bases and J gave up 5 bases; unmatched junction bases: 7. Germline V gene sequence: CDR1 SGDLS, CDR2 YYNGEE. The CDR3 protein is CASSATSGLNNEQFF. Written as DNA, the CDR3 is TGTGCCAGCAGCGCAACTAGCGGTCTCAACAATGAGCAGTTCTTC.

The rearrangement links TRBV7-6 to TRBJ2-3; the D call may be TRBD1 or TRBD2 (5 bases each). The CDR3 is 15 residues long. Trimming pared 1 base from V and 0 bases from J, leaving 8 bases between. CDR1 SGHVS and CDR2 FNYEAQ come from the germline V gene. The CDR3 nucleotides read TGTGCCAGCAGCTTAGGGTGGGGGAGCACAGATACGCAGTATTTT. This encodes CASSLGWGSTDTQYF.

V and J are TRBV11-3 and TRBJ1-1; D gene uncertain. The CDR3 totals 16 residues. CDR1 and CDR2 (germline): SGHNT, YENEEA. Deletions cut 1 base from V and 6 bases from J, with 18 bases between. The DNA of the CDR3 is TGTGCCAGCAGCTTAGGAATTGGGGAACATGTCCCTGAAGCTTTCTTT. Translating gives CASSLGIGEHVPEAFF.

V usage is TRBV5-6 and J usage is TRBJ2-3, with a tentative D call TRBD1 (6 bases). The CDR3 runs 14 residues. CDR1 is SGHDT, CDR2 YYEEEE, per germline. The V gene lost 4 bases and the J gene lost 2 bases, with 11 bases spanning the gap. The CDR3 spells CASSVDRHTDTQYF. The CDR3 nucleotides read TGTGCCAGCAGCGTCGACAGGCACACAGATACGCAGTATTTT. Combining the CDR3 with reference TRBV5-6 and TRBJ2-3 gives the whole variable domain DAGVTQSPTHLIKTRGQQVTLRCSPKSGHDTVSWYQQALGQGPQFIFQYYEEEERQRGNFPDRFSGHQFPNYSSELNVNALLLGDSALYLCASSVDRHTDTQYFGPGTRLTVL.

On this clone itself: Relative to the germline gene, one junction end is altered; a read error may explain this. The chain links TRBV7-8 to TRBJ2-1; 7 bases are a match to TRBD1. The CDR3 extends over 16 amino acids. Germline V CDR1 and CDR2: SGHVS, FQNEAQ. The CDR3 region has the DNA TGCGCCAGCAGCCAAGATAGGCAGGGGGCCTACAATGAGCAGTTCTTC. As protein: CASSQDRQGAYNEQFF.

In its sample, this clone was seen a few times. The rearrangement uses TRBV10-3 and TRBJ2-1, with 9 bases lining up with TRBD2. Germline V gene lookup returns CDR1 ENHRY and CDR2 SYGVKD. CDR3 length: 16 residues. The J segment lost 7 bases and the V segment lost 5 bases, leaving 12 bases of the junction unmatched. CDR3 in DNA: TGTGCCATCAGTCCTACCAGTAGCGGGAGCCGAAATGAGCAGTTCTTC. Its protein is CAISPTSSGSRNEQFF.

The chain has TRBV7-9 and TRBJ2-1; D not certain. The CDR3 extends over 10 amino acids. V was shortened by 1 base and J by 9 bases, with 1 base between the two germline ends. The germline CDR1 and CDR2 sequences are SEHNR and FQNEAQ (reference sequence). The CDR3 sequence: CASSLGEQFF. The DNA for the CDR3 is TGTGCCAGCAGCTTAGGTGAGCAGTTCTTC. The whole variable domain, remainder taken from reference TRBV7-9 and TRBJ2-1, is DTGVSQNPRHKITKRGQNVTFRCDPISEHNRLYWYRQTLGQGPEFLTYFQNEAQLEKSRLLSDRFSAERPKGSFSTLEIQRTEQGDSAMYLCASSLGEQFFGPGTRLTVL.

The J gene is TRBJ2-3, the V gene TRBV5-4, with 9 positions matching TRBD1. The ends lost 4 bases at V and 3 bases at J; junction bases unmatched: 9. CDR1 is SGHNT and CDR2 is YYREEE in the germline V gene (reference sequence). The CDR3 consists of 16 residues. The CDR3 protein is CASSQEGTGRTDTQYF. The CDR3 region has the DNA TGTGCCAGCAGCCAAGAAGGGACAGGGCGGACAGATACGCAGTATTTT.

The V and J genes are TRBV9 and TRBJ1-3; the match to TRBD1 covers 7 bases. The V segment lost 0 bases and the J segment 3 bases; nucleotides outside the gene matches: 0. The CDR3 extends over 14 amino acids. Germline CDR1 is SGDLS and CDR2 is YYNGEE. The CDR3 reads CASSVGDSGNTIYF. CDR3 nucleotides: TGTGCCAGCAGCGTAGGGGACAGTGGAAACACCATATATTTT.

CDR3 region: CASSTTSGGSYEQYF. In DNA, the CDR3 is TGTGCCAGCAGTACAACTAGCGGGGGCTCCTACGAGCAGTACTTC. The rearrangement uses TRBV28 and TRBJ2-7, with 11 positions matching TRBD2. With V trimmed by 5 bases and J by 0 bases, 3 bases remained unmatched. CDR1 is MDHEN, CDR2 SYDVKM, per germline. The CDR3 has 15 amino acids.

This clone was seen a handful of times. The chain links TRBV5-6 to TRBJ1-5; D might be TRBD1 (6 bases). Trimming left V 4 bases short and J 0 bases short, with 8 bases between. Germline V gene sequence: CDR1 SGHDT, CDR2 YYEEEE. The length of the CDR3 is 14 residues. The CDR3 protein is CASSRDNSNQPQHF. The DNA of the CDR3 is TGTGCCAGCAGCCGGGACAATAGCAATCAGCCCCAGCATTTT.

The chain employs TRBV5-6 and TRBJ2-7; TRBD1 aligns across 7 bases. Looked up from germline, CDR1 is SGHDT and CDR2 is YYEEEE. Unmatched junction bases numbered 0, after V lost 2 bases and J lost 4 bases. The CDR3 extends over 12 amino acids. CDR3 sequence reads: CASSLQGYEQYF. Written as DNA, the CDR3 is TGTGCCAGCAGCTTACAGGGGTACGAGCAGTACTTC.

This clone was seen only once. The chain has TRBV4-3 and TRBJ2-2; TRBD1 might be the D (6 bases). Trimming cost V 1 base and J 5 bases, with 23 bases left between them. In germline, CDR1 is LGHNA, CDR2 YSLEER. The CDR3 runs 19 residues. In DNA form, the CDR3 reads TGCGCCAGCAGCCAAGTCCGGGACACTATTATAATAGGTACCGGGGAGCTGTTTTTT. Translation gives CASSQVRDTIIIGTGELFF.

Written as DNA, the CDR3 is TGTGCCAGCAGTAGCGGGAGTTTTGTTCAAGAGACCCAGTACTTC. This codes for CASSSGSFVQETQYF. The chain recombines TRBV6-1 with TRBJ2-5; TRBD2 matches 8 bases. The germline CDR1 and CDR2 sequences are MNHNS and SASEGT. After removal of 5 bases from V and 2 bases from J, the junction contained 7 bases not matched to a gene. The CDR3 consists of 15 residues.

The rearrangement links TRBV13 to TRBJ2-5; D is unresolved. The DNA matches TRBJ2-7 better at its end, which makes the J call doubtful. Germline V lookup: CDR1 PRHDT, CDR2 FYEKMQ (reference sequence). The CDR3 sequence is 12 residues long. CDR3 DNA: TGTGCCAGCAGCCCAGGCCCCCACGAGCAGTACTTC. Residues: CASSPGPHEQYF.

This sequence joins TRBV19 and TRBJ2-2; 9 bases agree with TRBD1. The CDR3 spans 15 residues. Germline V gene sequence: CDR1 LNHDA, CDR2 SQIVND (reference sequence). J lost 7 bases, V lost 3 bases, and 6 bases had no gene match. The CDR3 DNA sequence: TGTGCCAGTAGTATCCCGGACAGGGGCCACGGGGAGCTGTTTTTT. It yields the protein CASSIPDRGHGELFF.

The chain uses TRBV15 and TRBJ1-1, with 9 bases fitting TRBD1. The CDR3 length is 18 residues. CDR1 is LNHNV, CDR2 YYDKDF, per germline (reference sequence). V lost 0 bases, J lost 3 bases, and 11 bases stayed unmatched. In DNA, the CDR3 is TGTGCCACCAGCAGAGATGGGACAGGGCTCGTTGATGACACTGAAGCTTTCTTT. Encoded protein: CATSRDGTGLVDDTEAFF.

V and J are TRBV28 and TRBJ1-1; TRBD1 is a possible D gene (6 bases). Per germline, CDR1 MDHEN and CDR2 SYDVKM. The CDR3 runs to 14 residues. V dropped 5 bases and J dropped 5 bases, with 15 bases sitting between them. In DNA, the CDR3 is TGTGCCAGCAGTACCACAGGGTCCGGTACTGAAGCTTTCTTT. It specifies CASSTTGSGTEAFF.

The gene calls are TRBV19 and TRBJ2-3; no reliable D call. Germline CDR1 LNHDA, CDR2 SQIVND (reference sequence). V dropped 3 bases and J dropped 0 bases, with 4 bases sitting between them. CDR3 length equals 13 residues. This chain's CDR3 is CASSIPSTDTQYF. DNA of the CDR3: TGTGCCAGTAGTATCCCTAGCACAGATACGCAGTATTTT.

This chain connects TRBV2 to TRBJ1-5; no definite D call. The germline V and J ends were trimmed by 2 bases and 3 bases, with 8 bases remaining between them. CDR1 SNHLY and CDR2 FYNNEI come from the germline V gene. CDR3 length: 14 amino acids. DNA of the CDR3: TGTGCCAGCAGTGAACAGACAAACAATCAGCCCCAGCATTTT. This codes for CASSEQTNNQPQHF.

The chain employs TRBV2 and TRBJ1-6; D is unresolved. V gave up 6 bases and J gave up 6 bases, with 3 bases separating them. This CDR3 spans 11 amino acids. The germline gives CDR1 SNHLY, CDR2 FYNNEI. The CDR3 reads CASSPNSPLHF. The CDR3 DNA is TGTGCCAGCAGCCCTAATTCACCCCTCCACTTT.

The chain links TRBV12-5 to TRBJ2-7, with TRBD1 as a possible D gene (5 bases). The germline V and J ends were trimmed by 4 bases and 1 base, with 14 bases remaining between them. CDR3 size: 15 residues. CDR1 LGHNT and CDR2 FRNRAP come from the germline V gene. The CDR3 protein is CASGSQVDRSYEQYF. The CDR3 nucleotides read TGTGCTAGTGGTTCACAGGTAGACCGATCCTACGAGCAGTACTTC.

J is TRBJ2-7 and V is TRBV7-2; D is uncertain. V was trimmed by 0 bases and J by 5 bases, leaving 14 bases between them. Germline CDR1 SGHTA, CDR2 FQGNSA. CDR3 length equals 15 residues. The CDR3 spells CASSLAPTLGDEQYF. DNA for the CDR3: TGTGCCAGCAGCTTAGCACCCACCTTGGGCGACGAGCAGTACTTC.